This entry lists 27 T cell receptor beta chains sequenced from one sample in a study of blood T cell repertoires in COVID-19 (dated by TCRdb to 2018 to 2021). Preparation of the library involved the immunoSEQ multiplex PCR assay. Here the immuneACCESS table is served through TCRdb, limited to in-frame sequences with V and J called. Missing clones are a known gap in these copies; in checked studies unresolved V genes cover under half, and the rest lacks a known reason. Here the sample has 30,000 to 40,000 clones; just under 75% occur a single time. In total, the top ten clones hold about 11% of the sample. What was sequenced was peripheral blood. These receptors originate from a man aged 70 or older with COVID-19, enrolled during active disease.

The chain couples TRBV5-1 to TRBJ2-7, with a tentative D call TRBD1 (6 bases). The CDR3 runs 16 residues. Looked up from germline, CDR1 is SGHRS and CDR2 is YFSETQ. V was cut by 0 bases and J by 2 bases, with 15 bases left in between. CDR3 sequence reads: CASSLGGLGQPYEQYF. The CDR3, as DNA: TGCGCCAGCAGCTTGGGTGGCCTAGGACAGCCCTACGAGCAGTACTTC.

The CDR3 region has the DNA TGTGCCAGTAGGATGAGGGGAGGAGAGGATATTCAGTACTTC. Translating it yields CASRMRGGEDIQYF. The chain is built from TRBV19 and TRBJ2-4, with a possible D match to TRBD2 (6 bases). V lost 6 bases and J 10 bases, leaving 19 bases between the germline ends. This CDR3 contains 14 residues. The germline CDR1 and CDR2 sequences are LNHDA and SQIVND (reference sequence).

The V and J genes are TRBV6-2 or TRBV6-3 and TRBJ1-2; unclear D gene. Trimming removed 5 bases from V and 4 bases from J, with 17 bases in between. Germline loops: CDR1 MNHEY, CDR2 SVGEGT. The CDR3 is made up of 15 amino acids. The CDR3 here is CASSKGLSSSYGYTF. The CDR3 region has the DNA TGTGCCAGCAGTAAAGGACTATCATCTAGCTATGGCTACACCTTC.

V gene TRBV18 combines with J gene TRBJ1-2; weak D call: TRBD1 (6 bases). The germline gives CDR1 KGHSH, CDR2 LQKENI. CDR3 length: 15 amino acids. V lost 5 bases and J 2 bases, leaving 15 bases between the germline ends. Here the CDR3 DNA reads TGTGCCAGCTCAACAGGGTTAGGAGTGAACTATGGCTACACCTTC. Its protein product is CASSTGLGVNYGYTF.

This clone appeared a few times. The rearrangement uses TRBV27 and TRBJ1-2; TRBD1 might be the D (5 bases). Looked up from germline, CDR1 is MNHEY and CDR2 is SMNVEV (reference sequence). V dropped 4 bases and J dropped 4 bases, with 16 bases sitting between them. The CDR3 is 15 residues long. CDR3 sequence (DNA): TGTGCCAGCAGTTCTCGTCCCGGACATATCTATGGCTACACCTTC. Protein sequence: CASSSRPGHIYGYTF.

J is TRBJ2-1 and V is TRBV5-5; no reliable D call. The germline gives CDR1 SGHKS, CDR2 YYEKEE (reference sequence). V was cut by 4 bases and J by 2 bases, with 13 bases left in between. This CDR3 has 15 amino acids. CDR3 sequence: CASSKPPGTYNEQFF. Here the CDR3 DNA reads TGTGCCAGCAGCAAGCCCCCAGGCACCTACAATGAGCAGTTCTTC.

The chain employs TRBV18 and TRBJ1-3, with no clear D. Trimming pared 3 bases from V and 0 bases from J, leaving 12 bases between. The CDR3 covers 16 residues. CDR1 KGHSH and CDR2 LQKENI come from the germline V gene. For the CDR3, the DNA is TGTGCCAGCTCACCCCAAACACCCAGCTCTGGAAACACCATATATTTT. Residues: CASSPQTPSSGNTIYF. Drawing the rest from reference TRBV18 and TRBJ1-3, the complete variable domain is NAGVMQNPRHLVRRRGQEARLRCSPMKGHSHVYWYRQLPEEGLKFMVYLQKENIIDESGMPKERFSAEFPKEGPSILRIQQVVRGDSAAYFCASSPQTPSSGNTIYFGEGSWLTVV.

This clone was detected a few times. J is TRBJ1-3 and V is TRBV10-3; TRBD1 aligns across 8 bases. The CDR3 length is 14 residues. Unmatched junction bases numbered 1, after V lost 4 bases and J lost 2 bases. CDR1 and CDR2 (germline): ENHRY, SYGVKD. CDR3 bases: TGTGCCATCAGTGGACAGGGGACTGGAAACACCATATATTTT. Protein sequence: CAISGQGTGNTIYF.

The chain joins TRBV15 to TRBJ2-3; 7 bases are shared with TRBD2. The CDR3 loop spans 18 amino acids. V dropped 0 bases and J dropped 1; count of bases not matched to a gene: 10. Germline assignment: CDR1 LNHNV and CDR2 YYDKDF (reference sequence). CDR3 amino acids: CATSRDKASGYRTDTQYF. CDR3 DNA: TGTGCCACCAGCAGAGATAAGGCTAGCGGCTACCGCACAGATACGCAGTATTTT.

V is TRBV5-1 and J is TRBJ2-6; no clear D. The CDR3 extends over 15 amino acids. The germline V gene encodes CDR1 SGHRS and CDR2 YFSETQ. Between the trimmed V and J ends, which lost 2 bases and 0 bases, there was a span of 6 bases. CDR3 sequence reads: CASSFRPSGANVLTF. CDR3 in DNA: TGCGCCAGCAGCTTTCGTCCCTCTGGGGCCAACGTCCTGACTTTC.

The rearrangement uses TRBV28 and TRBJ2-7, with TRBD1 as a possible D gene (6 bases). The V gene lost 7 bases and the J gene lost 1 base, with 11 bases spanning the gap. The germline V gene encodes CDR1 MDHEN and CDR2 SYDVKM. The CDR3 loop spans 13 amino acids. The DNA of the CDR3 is TGTGCCAGCAACGGGACACCGTCCTACGAGCAGTACTTC. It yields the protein CASNGTPSYEQYF.

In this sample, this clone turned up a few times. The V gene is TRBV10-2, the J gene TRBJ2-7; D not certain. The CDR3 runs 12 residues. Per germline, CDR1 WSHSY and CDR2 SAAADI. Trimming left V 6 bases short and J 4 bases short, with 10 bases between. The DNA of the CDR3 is TGCGCCAGCAGCCAATCGGGTTACGAGCAGTACTTC. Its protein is CASSQSGYEQYF.

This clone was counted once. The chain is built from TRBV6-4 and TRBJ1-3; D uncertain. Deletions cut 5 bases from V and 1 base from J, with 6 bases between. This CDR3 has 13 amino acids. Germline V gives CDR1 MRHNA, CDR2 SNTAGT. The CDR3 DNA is TGTGCCAGCAGTTACACGTCTGGAAACACCATATATTTT. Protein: CASSYTSGNTIYF.

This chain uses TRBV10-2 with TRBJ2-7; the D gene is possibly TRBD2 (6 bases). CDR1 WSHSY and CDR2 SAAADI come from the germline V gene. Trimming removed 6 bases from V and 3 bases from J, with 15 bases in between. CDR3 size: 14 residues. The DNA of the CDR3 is TGCGCCAGCAGGGGGGAGCGGAGGGGCTACGAGCAGTACTTC. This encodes CASRGERRGYEQYF.

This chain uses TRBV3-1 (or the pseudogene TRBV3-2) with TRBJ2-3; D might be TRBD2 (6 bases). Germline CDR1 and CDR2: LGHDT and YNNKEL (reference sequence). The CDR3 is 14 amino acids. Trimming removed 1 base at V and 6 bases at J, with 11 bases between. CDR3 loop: CASSQGGGVDTQYF. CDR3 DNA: TGTGCCAGCAGCCAAGGTGGCGGGGTGGATACGCAGTATTTT.

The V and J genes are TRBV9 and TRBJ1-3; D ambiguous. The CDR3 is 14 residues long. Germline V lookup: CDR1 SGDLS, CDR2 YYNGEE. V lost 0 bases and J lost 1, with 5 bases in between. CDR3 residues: CASSVDLSGNTIYF. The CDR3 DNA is TGTGCCAGCAGCGTAGACTTGTCTGGAAACACCATATATTTT.

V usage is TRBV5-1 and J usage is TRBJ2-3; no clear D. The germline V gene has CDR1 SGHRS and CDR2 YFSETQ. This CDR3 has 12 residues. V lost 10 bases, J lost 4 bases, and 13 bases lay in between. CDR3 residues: CASNVGADTQYF. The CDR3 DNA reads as TGCGCCTCCAACGTAGGAGCAGATACGCAGTATTTT.

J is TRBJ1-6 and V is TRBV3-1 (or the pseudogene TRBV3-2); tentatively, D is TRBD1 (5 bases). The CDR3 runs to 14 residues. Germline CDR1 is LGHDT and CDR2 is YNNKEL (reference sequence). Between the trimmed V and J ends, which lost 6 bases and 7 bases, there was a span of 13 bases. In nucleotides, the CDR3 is TGTGCCAGCAGGTCGGGGGGAGAAAATTCACCCCTCCACTTT. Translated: CASRSGGENSPLHF.

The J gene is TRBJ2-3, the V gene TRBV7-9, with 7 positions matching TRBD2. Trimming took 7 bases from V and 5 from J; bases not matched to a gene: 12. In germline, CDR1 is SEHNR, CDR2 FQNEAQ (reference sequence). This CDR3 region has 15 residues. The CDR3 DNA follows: TGTGCCAGCACCCTTAGGAAGCGGGAAGGAGATACGCAGTATTTT. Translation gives CASTLRKREGDTQYF.

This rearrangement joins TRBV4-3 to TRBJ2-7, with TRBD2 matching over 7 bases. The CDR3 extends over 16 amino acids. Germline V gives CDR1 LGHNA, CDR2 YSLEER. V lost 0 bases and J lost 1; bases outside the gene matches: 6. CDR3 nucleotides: TGCGCCAGCAGCCAAGACTCGCGGGGGTCTTCCTACGAGCAGTACTTC. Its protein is CASSQDSRGSSYEQYF.

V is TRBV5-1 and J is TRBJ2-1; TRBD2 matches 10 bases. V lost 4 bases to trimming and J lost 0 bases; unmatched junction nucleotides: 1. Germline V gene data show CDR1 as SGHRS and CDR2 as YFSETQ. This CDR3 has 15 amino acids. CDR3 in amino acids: CASSTSGISYNEQFF. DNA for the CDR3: TGCGCCAGCAGCACTAGCGGGATCTCCTACAATGAGCAGTTCTTC.

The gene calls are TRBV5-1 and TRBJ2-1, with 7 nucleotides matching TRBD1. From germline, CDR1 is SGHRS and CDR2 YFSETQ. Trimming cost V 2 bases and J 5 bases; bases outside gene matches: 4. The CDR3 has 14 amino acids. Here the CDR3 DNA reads TGCGCCAGCAGCTTAGGACAGGAGAACAATGAGCAGTTCTTC. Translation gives CASSLGQENNEQFF. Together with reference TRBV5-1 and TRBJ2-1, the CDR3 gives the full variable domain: KAGVTQTPRYLIKTRGQQVTLSCSPISGHRSVSWYQQTPGQGLQFLFEYFSETQRNKGNFPGRFSGRQFSNSRSEMNVSTLELGDSALYLCASSLGQENNEQFFGPGTRLTVL.

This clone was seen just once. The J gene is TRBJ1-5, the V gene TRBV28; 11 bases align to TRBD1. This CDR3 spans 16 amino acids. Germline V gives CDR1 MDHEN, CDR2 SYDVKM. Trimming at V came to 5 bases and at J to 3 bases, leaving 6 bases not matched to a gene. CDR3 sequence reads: CASSRDRGFPNQPQHF. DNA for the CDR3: TGTGCCAGCAGTCGGGACAGGGGGTTTCCCAATCAGCCCCAGCATTTT.

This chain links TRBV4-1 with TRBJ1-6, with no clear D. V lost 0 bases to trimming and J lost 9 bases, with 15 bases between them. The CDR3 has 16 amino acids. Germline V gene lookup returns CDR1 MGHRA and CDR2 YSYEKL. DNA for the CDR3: TGCGCCAGCAGCCAAGATGGGCGGGGTACCCCTTCACCCCTCCACTTT. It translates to CASSQDGRGTPSPLHF.

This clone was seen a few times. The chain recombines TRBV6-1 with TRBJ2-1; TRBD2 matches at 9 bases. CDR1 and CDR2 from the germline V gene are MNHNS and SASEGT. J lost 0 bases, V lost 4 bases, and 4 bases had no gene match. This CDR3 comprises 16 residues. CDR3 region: CASSVPSGTSYNEQFF. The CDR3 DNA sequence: TGTGCCAGCAGTGTCCCTAGCGGGACCTCCTACAATGAGCAGTTCTTC.

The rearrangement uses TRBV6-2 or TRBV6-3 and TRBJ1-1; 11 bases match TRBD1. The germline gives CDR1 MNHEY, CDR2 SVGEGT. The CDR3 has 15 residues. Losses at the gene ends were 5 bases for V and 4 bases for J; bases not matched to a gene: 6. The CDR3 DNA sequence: TGTGCCAGCAGTCGGACAGGGGGCCGGGGCACTGAAGCTTTCTTT. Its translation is CASSRTGGRGTEAFF.

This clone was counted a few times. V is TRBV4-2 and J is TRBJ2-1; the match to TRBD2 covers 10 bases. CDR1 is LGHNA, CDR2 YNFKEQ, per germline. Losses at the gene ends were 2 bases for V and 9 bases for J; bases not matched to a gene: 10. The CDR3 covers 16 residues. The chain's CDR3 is CASSQLLAGVSVEQFF. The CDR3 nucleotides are TGTGCCAGCAGCCAACTTCTAGCGGGAGTCTCGGTTGAGCAGTTCTTC.